This passage covers 29 T cell receptor beta chains from one sample sequenced in a study of cytomegalovirus exposure and HLA in healthy donors. With 60 Vbeta and 13 Jbeta primers, the PCR was carried out. Clones were sequenced by immunoSEQ multiplex PCR, and TCRdb holds only the in-frame ones, with some missing. In the table there are about 110,000 clones, 74% of which are singletons. Sequencing was carried out using PBMCs. These receptors all come from a man aged 50 or older in good health and CMV-seropositive.

The chain combines TRBV5-1 with TRBJ1-2; 9 positions agree with TRBD1. Germline CDR1 is SGHRS and CDR2 is YFSETQ. V trimming: 7 bases; J trimming: 5 bases; junction bases outside the gene matches: 3. This CDR3 has 12 residues. The DNA of the CDR3 is TGCGCCAGCGGGGGGACAGGGTATGGCTACACCTTC. Amino acid sequence: CASGGTGYGYTF.

J is TRBJ2-3 and V is TRBV7-2; D gene uncertain. Trimming left V 5 bases short and J 6 bases short, with 9 bases between. Germline loops: CDR1 SGHTA, CDR2 FQGNSA. The CDR3 is 12 residues long. The chain's CDR3 is CASSQRYDTQYF. The CDR3 nucleotides are TGTGCCAGCAGCCAGAGGTATGATACGCAGTATTTT.

This clone was recorded only once. The rearrangement joins TRBV9 to TRBJ2-2, with a weak D call TRBD1 (6 bases). Germline values: CDR1 SGDLS, CDR2 YYNGEE. The CDR3 runs to 14 residues. V gave up 3 bases and J gave up 0 bases, with 6 bases separating them. CDR3 nucleotide sequence: TGTGCCAGCAGCGGGACAGCGAACACCGGGGAGCTGTTTTTT. This gives the protein CASSGTANTGELFF.

The chain recombines TRBV9 with TRBJ2-2; TRBD1 matches at 10 bases. Germline CDR1 and CDR2: SGDLS and YYNGEE. V gave up 4 bases and J gave up 5 bases; unmatched junction bases: 5. This CDR3 contains 15 residues. The chain's CDR3 is CASSLTGGVTGELFF. CDR3 nucleotide sequence: TGTGCCAGCAGCCTGACAGGGGGCGTAACCGGGGAGCTGTTTTTT. Complete variable domain (other parts from reference TRBV9 and TRBJ2-2): DSGVTQTPKHLITATGQRVTLRCSPRSGDLSVYWYQQSLDQGLQFLIQYYNGEERAKGNILERFSAQQFPDLHSELNLSSLELGDSALYFCASSLTGGVTGELFFGEGSRLTVL.

The CDR3 DNA reads as TGTGCCAGCGGTATCCAGACAGGGGGTTCCCACGAGCAGTACTTC. Its protein product is CASGIQTGGSHEQYF. V gene TRBV28 combines with J gene TRBJ2-7; 9 bases align to TRBD1. In germline, CDR1 is MDHEN, CDR2 SYDVKM. The CDR3 covers 15 residues. The ends lost 8 bases at V and 5 bases at J; junction bases unmatched: 13.

The gene calls are TRBV4-1 and TRBJ2-7, with 10 bases lining up with TRBD2. J was trimmed by 7 bases and V by 1 base; bases with no gene match: 10. The CDR3 has 16 amino acids. CDR1 and CDR2 (germline): MGHRA, YSYEKL. CDR3 nucleotide sequence: TGCGCCAGCAGCCAAGCACCGGGACTAGCGCTTAGGGAGCAGTACTTC. As protein: CASSQAPGLALREQYF.

This chain links TRBV5-4 with TRBJ1-6; 8 bases are shared with TRBD1. The CDR3 is 14 amino acids. In germline, CDR1 is SGHNT, CDR2 YYREEE (reference sequence). J gave up 6 bases and V 3 bases, and 2 bases lay outside the gene matches. The CDR3 coding sequence is TGTGCCAGCAGCTCCACAGGGGGTAATTCACCCCTCCACTTT. Translated: CASSSTGGNSPLHF. Together with reference TRBV5-4 and TRBJ1-6, the CDR3 gives the full variable domain: ETGVTQSPTHLIKTRGQQVTLRCSSQSGHNTVSWYQQALGQGPQFIFQYYREEENGRGNFPPRFSGLQFPNYSSELNVNALELDDSALYLCASSSTGGNSPLHFGNGTRLTVT.

The chain uses TRBV15 and TRBJ1-4; D uncertain. Between the trimmed V and J ends, which lost 1 base and 7 bases, there was a span of 13 bases. This CDR3 contains 15 residues. CDR1 is LNHNV and CDR2 is YYDKDF in the germline V gene (reference sequence). CDR3 loop: CATSRARAAFEKLFF. The CDR3 DNA reads TGTGCCACCAGCAGAGCGAGGGCAGCTTTTGAAAAACTGTTTTTT.

This clone came up a few times. J is TRBJ2-5 and V is TRBV27; 11 nucleotides line up with TRBD1. The DNA end is a closer match to TRBJ2-7, so the J assignment may be wrong. CDR3 length equals 15 residues. The germline gives CDR1 MNHEY, CDR2 SMNVEV (reference sequence). The DNA of the CDR3 is TGTGCCAGCAGTGTCGGGACAGGGGGGCGATTCGAGCAGTACTTC. Protein: CASSVGTGGRFEQYF.

This chain links TRBV7-8 with TRBJ2-3; 9 nucleotides match TRBD2. CDR3 length: 16 amino acids. Germline V gene sequence: CDR1 SGHVS, CDR2 FQNEAQ. V was pared by 5 bases and J by 4 bases, with 10 bases of the junction left unmatched. CDR3 protein: CASSPMAGGRADTQYF. Here the CDR3 DNA reads TGTGCCAGCAGCCCTATGGCGGGGGGGCGGGCAGATACGCAGTATTTT.

This chain connects TRBV6-5 to TRBJ1-1, with D possibly matching TRBD1 (6 bases). Germline CDR1 MNHEY, CDR2 SVGAGI. The CDR3 spans 12 residues. Trimming cost V 10 bases and J 1 base, with 10 bases left between them. The CDR3 loop is CATFRGNTEAFF. The CDR3 bases are TGTGCCACCTTCAGGGGGAACACTGAAGCTTTCTTT.

The chain recombines TRBV2 with TRBJ1-1; TRBD1 aligns across 7 bases. Trimming at V came to 8 bases and at J to 6 bases, leaving 9 bases not matched to a gene. The CDR3 runs to 13 residues. Looked up from germline, CDR1 is SNHLY and CDR2 is FYNNEI. The CDR3 loop reads CASLQTGTAEAFF. DNA of the CDR3: TGTGCCAGCCTTCAGACAGGGACGGCTGAAGCTTTCTTT.

This clone was counted between two and nine times. DNA for the CDR3: TGTGCCAGCAGTGACCGCAGAAGCACAGATACGCAGTATTTT. Translation: CASSDRRSTDTQYF. The chain employs TRBV6-1 and TRBJ2-3; unclear D gene. The CDR3 sequence is 14 residues long. V lost 3 bases and J lost 0, with 7 bases in between. The germline V gene has CDR1 MNHNS and CDR2 SASEGT.

This chain links TRBV19 with TRBJ1-1, with 8 bases identical to TRBD1. The CDR3 consists of 16 residues. Germline V CDR1 and CDR2: LNHDA, SQIVND (reference sequence). With V trimmed by 3 bases and J by 3 bases, 9 bases remained unmatched. CDR3 residues: CASSIWQGAMDTEAFF. The CDR3 region has the DNA TGTGCCAGTAGTATTTGGCAGGGGGCTATGGACACTGAAGCTTTCTTT.

This clone was counted only a few times. The V gene is TRBV30, the J gene TRBJ1-1, with D perhaps matching TRBD1 (5 bases). The CDR3 has 12 residues. The germline V gene has CDR1 GTSNPN and CDR2 SVGIG (reference sequence). Deletions cut 4 bases from V and 0 bases from J, with 6 bases between. The CDR3 loop reads CAWTGLNTEAFF. The CDR3 DNA is TGTGCCTGGACAGGGTTGAACACTGAAGCTTTCTTT.

This chain uses TRBV11-2 with TRBJ2-5, with TRBD2 matching 9 bases. Germline V gene data show CDR1 as SGHAT and CDR2 as FQNNGV. The V and J ends lost 1 base and 5 bases, in that order; junction bases with no gene match: 11. This CDR3 comprises 17 residues. In DNA, the CDR3 is TGTGCCAGCAGCTTAGTGAGAGGCGGGAGGGCCCAGGAGACCCAGTACTTC. Translated: CASSLVRGGRAQETQYF.

This sequence joins TRBV5-5 and TRBJ1-4; no reliable D call. CDR1 SGHKS and CDR2 YYEKEE come from the germline V gene (reference sequence). V was pared by 2 bases and J by 3 bases, with 17 bases between. The length of the CDR3 is 17 residues. In nucleotides, the CDR3 is TGTGCCAGCAGCTTAAGGTTTAGAGCGGCGGCTAATGAAAAACTGTTTTTT. This sequence encodes CASSLRFRAAANEKLFF.

This clone was picked up one time. The chain has TRBV5-1 and TRBJ2-5, with 9 bases aligning to TRBD2. V lost 5 bases to trimming and J lost 4 bases; unmatched junction nucleotides: 3. The CDR3 contains 13 residues. Germline V gene sequence: CDR1 SGHRS, CDR2 YFSETQ. The CDR3 sequence: CASSQGLAETQYF. Here the CDR3 DNA reads TGCGCCAGCAGTCAGGGACTAGCAGAGACCCAGTACTTC.

This rearrangement joins TRBV29-1 to TRBJ2-7; D remains unclear. CDR1 and CDR2 from the germline V gene are SQVTM and ANQGSEA. CDR3 length equals 12 residues. The V gene lost 4 bases and the J gene lost 5 bases, with 12 bases spanning the gap. As DNA, the CDR3 is TGCAGCGTTGGTGGGCTGTCGGACGAGCAGTACTTC. Translated: CSVGGLSDEQYF.

This chain joins TRBV19 and TRBJ1-2, with TRBD1 identical over 9 bases. Germline values: CDR1 LNHDA, CDR2 SQIVND (reference sequence). This CDR3 spans 16 amino acids. The V gene end was trimmed by 5 bases and the J gene end by 4 bases; junction bases not matched to a gene: 11. CDR3 sequence reads: CASSPARQGVIYGYTF. CDR3 in DNA: TGTGCCAGTAGTCCAGCCCGACAGGGGGTTATCTATGGCTACACCTTC.

This clone has just a few counts. The chain recombines TRBV11-3 with TRBJ2-1; 11 bases align to TRBD2. Losses at the gene ends were 1 base for V and 8 bases for J; bases not matched to a gene: 10. This CDR3 comprises 17 residues. Germline V gene sequence: CDR1 SGHNT, CDR2 YENEEA. This chain's CDR3 is CASSLGRGLAVHDEQFF. The CDR3 DNA sequence: TGTGCCAGCAGCTTAGGCCGGGGACTAGCGGTACACGATGAGCAGTTCTTC.

The chain is built from TRBV10-1 and TRBJ2-7; 8 bases align to TRBD1. The V gene's germline CDR1 is WNHNN and CDR2 SYGVQD (reference sequence). The CDR3 runs to 17 residues. V was clipped by 0 bases and J by 5 bases; unmatched bases: 12. DNA of the CDR3: TGCGCCAGCAGTGAGTCGAGGGGACAGGTAAGATGGGACGAGCAGTACTTC. It yields the protein CASSESRGQVRWDEQYF.

The table lists this clone with a count of one. This sequence joins TRBV5-1 and TRBJ1-2; the match to TRBD1 covers 9 bases. The CDR3 is made up of 15 amino acids. V was pared by 2 bases and J by 5 bases, with 7 bases of the junction left unmatched. Germline V lookup: CDR1 SGHRS, CDR2 YFSETQ. This CDR3 reads CASSFTGTGSYGYTF. DNA of the CDR3: TGCGCCAGCAGCTTCACCGGGACAGGGTCTTATGGCTACACCTTC.

This clone showed up just once. The chain uses TRBV5-1 and TRBJ2-1, with 11 bases fitting TRBD2. In germline, CDR1 is SGHRS, CDR2 YFSETQ. CDR3 length: 15 residues. The V and J ends lost 3 bases and 2 bases, in that order; junction bases with no gene match: 1. CDR3 in amino acids: CASSSGLAAYNEQFF. DNA of the CDR3: TGCGCCAGCAGCTCGGGACTAGCGGCCTACAATGAGCAGTTCTTC.

This clone was recorded once. This chain connects TRBV6-1 to TRBJ2-7; 7 bases agree with TRBD1. Germline V gives CDR1 MNHNS, CDR2 SASEGT. CDR3 length: 13 amino acids. The ends lost 5 bases at V and 2 bases at J; junction bases unmatched: 3. Written as DNA, the CDR3 is TGTGCCAGCAGTTTGGACAGGCCCTACGAGCAGTACTTC. This sequence encodes CASSLDRPYEQYF.

There are a few counts of this clone. This chain uses TRBV27 with TRBJ2-3; 13 nucleotides agree with TRBD2. The length of the CDR3 is 16 residues. The trim removed 5 bases at V and 1 base at J, leaving 3 bases unmatched. Germline values: CDR1 MNHEY, CDR2 SMNVEV (reference sequence). CDR3 in DNA: TGTGCCAGCAGTATTGGACTAGCGGGAGGCACAGATACGCAGTATTTT. Its translation is CASSIGLAGGTDTQYF.

V gene TRBV10-3 combines with J gene TRBJ1-2; 10 bases are a match to TRBD1. Trimming took 7 bases from V and 3 from J; bases not matched to a gene: 5. Germline-derived CDR1 and CDR2 are ENHRY and SYGVKD. The CDR3 contains 14 residues. The CDR3 loop is CAITSGQGDYGYTF. Here the CDR3 DNA reads TGTGCCATCACCTCCGGACAGGGGGACTATGGCTACACCTTC.

V gene TRBV5-5 combines with J gene TRBJ2-2, with 8 bases aligning to TRBD1. The ends lost 1 base at V and 5 bases at J; junction bases unmatched: 7. The germline V gene has CDR1 SGHKS and CDR2 YYEKEE (reference sequence). This CDR3 is built from 16 residues. Here the CDR3 DNA reads TGTGCCAGCAGCTTGTTTCAGGGGGCGGGGACCGGGGAGCTGTTTTTT. Translated, it gives CASSLFQGAGTGELFF.

The chain links TRBV5-1 to TRBJ1-6; 7 bases line up with TRBD1. V was clipped by 1 base and J by 5 bases; unmatched bases: 12. Germline V gives CDR1 SGHRS, CDR2 YFSETQ. This CDR3 is built from 18 residues. The CDR3 DNA is TGCGCCAGCAGCTTGACAGGGGATCATCTTACCGATAATTCACCCCTCCACTTT. It is translated as CASSLTGDHLTDNSPLHF.